This T cell receptor (beta chain) stems from a study of graft-versus-host responses after intestinal transplantation. For the study at large: Every recipient underwent anti-thymocyte globulin induction, then tacrolimus and steroids for approximately three years.

Study-wide results and caveats: The study associated peak circulating GvH clone levels with early post-transplant HvG declines. Clonal ratios of graft-versus-host to host-versus-graft in allografts were high for patients exhibiting graft-donor T cell macrochimerism.

Germline CDR1 and CDR2: LNHDA and SQIVND (reference sequence). The CDR3 is 16 residues long. The V end lost 1 base, the J end lost 5 bases, and 17 bases lay between the germline ends. In the case of this clone: Its antigen is unidentified.

Data came from immunoSEQ multiplex PCR; TCRdb stores just in-frame clones and leaves some out. The data hold under 95,000 clones, with 89% observed a single time. The chain employs TRBV19 and TRBJ1-1, with D possibly TRBD1 on 5 matching bases. The receptor comes from a human donor who received an intestinal transplant. This material consisted of unstimulated CD8+ T cells sorted from spleen or lymph node cells, taken before intestinal transplant. CDR3 in DNA: TGTGCCAGTAGTATAGGAGGAGACCAGGGCTGGACTGAAGCTTTCTTT. It is translated as CASSIGGDQGWTEAFF. Filled out from reference TRBV19 and TRBJ1-1, the complete variable domain reads DGGITQSPKYLFRKEGQNVTLSCEQNLNHDAMYWYRQDPGQGLRLIYYSQIVNDFQKGDIAEGYSVSREKKESFPLTVTSAQKNPTAFYLCASSIGGDQGWTEAFFGQGTRLTVV.